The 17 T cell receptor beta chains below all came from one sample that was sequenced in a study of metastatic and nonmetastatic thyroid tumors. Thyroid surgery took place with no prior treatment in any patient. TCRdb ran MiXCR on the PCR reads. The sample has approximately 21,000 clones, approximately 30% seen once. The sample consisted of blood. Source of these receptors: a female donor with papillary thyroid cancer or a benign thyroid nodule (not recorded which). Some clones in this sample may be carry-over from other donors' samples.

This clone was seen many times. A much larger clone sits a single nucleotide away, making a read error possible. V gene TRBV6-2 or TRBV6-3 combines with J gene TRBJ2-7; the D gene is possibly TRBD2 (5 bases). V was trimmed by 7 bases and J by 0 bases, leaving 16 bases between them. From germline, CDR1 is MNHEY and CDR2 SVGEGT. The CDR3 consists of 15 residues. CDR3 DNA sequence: TGTGCCAGCATTTTCAAGCGGAGGTTCTCCTACGAGCAGTACTTC. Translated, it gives CASIFKRRFSYEQYF.

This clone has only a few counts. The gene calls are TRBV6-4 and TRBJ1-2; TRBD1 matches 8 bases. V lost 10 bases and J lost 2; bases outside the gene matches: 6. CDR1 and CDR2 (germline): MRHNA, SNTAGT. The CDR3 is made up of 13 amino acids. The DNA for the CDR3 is TGTGCCATTCTCGACAGGGGAAACTATGGCTACACCTTC. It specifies CAILDRGNYGYTF.

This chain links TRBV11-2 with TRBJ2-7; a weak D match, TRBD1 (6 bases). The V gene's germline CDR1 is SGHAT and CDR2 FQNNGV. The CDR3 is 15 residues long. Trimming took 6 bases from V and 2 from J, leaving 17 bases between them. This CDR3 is CASSRLFGQPYEQYF. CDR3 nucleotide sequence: TGTGCCAGCAGTCGATTGTTCGGACAGCCCTACGAGCAGTACTTC. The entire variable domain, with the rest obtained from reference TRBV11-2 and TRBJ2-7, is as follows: EAGVAQSPRYKIIEKRQSVAFWCNPISGHATLYWYQQILGQGPKLLIQFQNNGVVDDSQLPKDRFSAERLKGVDSTLKIQPAKLEDSAVYLCASSRLFGQPYEQYFGPGTRLTVT.

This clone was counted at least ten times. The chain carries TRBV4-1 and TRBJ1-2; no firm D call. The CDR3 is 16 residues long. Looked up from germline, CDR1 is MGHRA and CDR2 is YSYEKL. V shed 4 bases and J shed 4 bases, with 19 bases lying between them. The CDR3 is CASSREPNQLAYGYTF. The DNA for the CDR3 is TGCGCCAGCAGCCGCGAGCCCAATCAACTCGCCTATGGCTACACCTTC.

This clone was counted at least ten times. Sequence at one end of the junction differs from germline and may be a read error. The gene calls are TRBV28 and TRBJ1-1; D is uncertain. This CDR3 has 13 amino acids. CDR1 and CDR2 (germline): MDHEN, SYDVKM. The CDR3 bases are TGTGCCAGCAGTTTAGGGTTCGCAGGCTGGCTCCTCTTT. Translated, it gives CASSLGFAGWLLF. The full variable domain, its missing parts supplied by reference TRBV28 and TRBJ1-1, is DVKVTQSSRYLVKRTGEKVFLECVQDMDHENMFWYRQDPGLGLRLIYFSYDVKMKEKGDIPEGYSVSREKKERFSLILESASTNQTSMYLCASSLGFAGWLLFGQGTRLTVV.

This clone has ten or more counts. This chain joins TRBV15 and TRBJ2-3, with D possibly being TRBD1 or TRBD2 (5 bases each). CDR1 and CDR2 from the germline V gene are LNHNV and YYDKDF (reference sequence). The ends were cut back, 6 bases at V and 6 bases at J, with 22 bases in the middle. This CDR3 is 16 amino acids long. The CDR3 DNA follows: TGTGCCACCAGTCCTTCCGGGACCGGGGTTTTGGATACGCAGTATTTT. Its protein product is CATSPSGTGVLDTQYF.

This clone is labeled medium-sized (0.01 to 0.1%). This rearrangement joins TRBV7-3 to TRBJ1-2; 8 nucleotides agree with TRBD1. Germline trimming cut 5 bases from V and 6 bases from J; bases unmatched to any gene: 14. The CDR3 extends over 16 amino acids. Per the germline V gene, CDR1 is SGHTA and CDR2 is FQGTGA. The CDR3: CASSVGQGYDGNGYTF. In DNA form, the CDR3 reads TGTGCCAGCAGCGTCGGACAGGGATACGATGGAAATGGCTACACCTTC.

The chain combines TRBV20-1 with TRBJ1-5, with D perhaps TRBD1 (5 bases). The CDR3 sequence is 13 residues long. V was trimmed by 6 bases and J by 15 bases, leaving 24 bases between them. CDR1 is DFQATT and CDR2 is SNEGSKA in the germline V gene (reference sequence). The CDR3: CSAPRAYGQPLHF. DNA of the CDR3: TGCAGTGCCCCCAGGGCTTATGGTCAGCCACTGCATTTT.

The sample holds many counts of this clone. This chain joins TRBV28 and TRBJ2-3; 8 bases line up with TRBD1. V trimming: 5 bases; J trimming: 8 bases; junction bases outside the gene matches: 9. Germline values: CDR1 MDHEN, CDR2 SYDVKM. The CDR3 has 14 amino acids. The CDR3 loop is CASSLGQGVGTQYF. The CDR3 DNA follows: TGTGCCAGCAGTCTCGGACAGGGTGTGGGTACGCAGTATTTT.

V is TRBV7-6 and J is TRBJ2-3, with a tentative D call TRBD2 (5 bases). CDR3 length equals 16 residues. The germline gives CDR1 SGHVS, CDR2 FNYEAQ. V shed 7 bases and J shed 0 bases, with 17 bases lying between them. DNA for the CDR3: TGTGCCAGCACTAGAGGGCTACTTCCTAGCACAGATACGCAGTATTTT. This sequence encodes CASTRGLLPSTDTQYF.

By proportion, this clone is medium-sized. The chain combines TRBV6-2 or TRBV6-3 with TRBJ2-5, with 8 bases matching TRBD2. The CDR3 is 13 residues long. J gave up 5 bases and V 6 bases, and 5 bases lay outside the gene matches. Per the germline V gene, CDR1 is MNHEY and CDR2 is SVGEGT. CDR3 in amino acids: CASRIAGSETQYF. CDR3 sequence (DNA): TGTGCCAGCAGGATAGCGGGAAGCGAGACCCAGTACTTC.

The CDR3 DNA is TGCAGTGCTAGAGTACGCCTGGGGGAGCAGTACTTC. Amino acid sequence: CSARVRLGEQYF. The chain links TRBV20-1 to TRBJ2-7; D not resolved. The V end lost 1 base, the J end lost 7 bases, and 11 bases lay between the germline ends. This CDR3 has 12 residues. Germline CDR1 reads DFQATT; CDR2 reads SNEGSKA (reference sequence).

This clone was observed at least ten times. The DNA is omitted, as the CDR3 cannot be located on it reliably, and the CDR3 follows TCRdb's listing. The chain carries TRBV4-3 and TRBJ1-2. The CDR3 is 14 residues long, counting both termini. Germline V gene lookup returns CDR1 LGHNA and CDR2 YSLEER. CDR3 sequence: CASSHLGWGLGNTF.

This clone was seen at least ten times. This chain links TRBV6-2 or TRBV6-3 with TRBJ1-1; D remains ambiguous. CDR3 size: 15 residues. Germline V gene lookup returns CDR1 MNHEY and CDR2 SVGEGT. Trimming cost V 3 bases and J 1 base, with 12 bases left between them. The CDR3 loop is CASSYLVAGNTEAFF. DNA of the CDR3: TGTGCCAGCAGTTATCTCGTGGCAGGGAACACTGAAGCTTTCTTT.

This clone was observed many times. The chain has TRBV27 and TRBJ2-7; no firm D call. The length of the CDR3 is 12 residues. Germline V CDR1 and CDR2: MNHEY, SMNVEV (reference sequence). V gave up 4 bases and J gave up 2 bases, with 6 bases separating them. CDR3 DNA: TGTGCCAGCAGTTCAGTAACCTACGAGCAGTACTTC. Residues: CASSSVTYEQYF.

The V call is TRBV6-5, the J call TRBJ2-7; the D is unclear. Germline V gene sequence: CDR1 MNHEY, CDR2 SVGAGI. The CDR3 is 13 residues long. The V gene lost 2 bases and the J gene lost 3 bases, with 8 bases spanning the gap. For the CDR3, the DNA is TGTGCCAGCAGTTACATGGTAGACTACGAGCAGTACTTC. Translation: CASSYMVDYEQYF.

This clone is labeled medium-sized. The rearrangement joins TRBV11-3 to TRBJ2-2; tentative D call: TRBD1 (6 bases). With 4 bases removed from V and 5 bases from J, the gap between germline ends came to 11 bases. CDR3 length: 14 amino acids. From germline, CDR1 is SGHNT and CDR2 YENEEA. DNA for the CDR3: TGTGCCAGCAGCTCCCGACAGGCGACCGGGGAGCTGTTTTTT. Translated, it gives CASSSRQATGELFF.